The rows below give T cell receptor beta chains drawn from one sample of a study of T cells after yellow fever vaccination. One entry per CDR3 protein results from TCRdb running MiXCR on the 5' RACE reads. The table includes under 300,000 distinct CDR3 sequences, approximately 12% detected once. This specimen consisted of CD4+ T cells sorted from PBMCs, obtained 45 days after the yellow fever booster vaccination. The receptor set was obtained from a man aged 25 to 40 who received the YFV17D yellow fever vaccine. The CDR3 runs from the conserved cysteine through the conserved F or W. The order of the fields is CDR3 protein, CDR3 DNA, D gene, V gene, clone size, J gene. The D gene is left open where the match is weak. Expanded clones get a size class; other rows say once, few or many, or leave the size out.

cdr3_aa: CASNPGLAGAYNEQFF
cdr3_nt: TGTGCCAGCAACCCGGGACTAGCGGGAGCTTACAATGAGCAGTTCTTC
d_call: TRBD2
v_call: TRBV9
clone_size: few
j_call: TRBJ2-1

cdr3_aa: CASSVQSRTSGAGGNEQFF
cdr3_nt: TGTGCCAGCAGCGTCCAGTCCAGGACTAGCGGTGCTGGGGGAAATGAGCAGTTCTTC
d_call: TRBD2
v_call: TRBV4-2
clone_size: .
j_call: TRBJ2-1

cdr3_aa: CSATSRAASTDTQYF
cdr3_nt: TGCAGTGCTACCTCTCGAGCGGCTAGCACAGATACGCAGTATTTT
d_call: .
v_call: TRBV20-1
clone_size: .
j_call: TRBJ2-3

cdr3_aa: CASSQPWTAEAFF
cdr3_nt: TGTGCCAGCAGCCAACCGTGGACAGCTGAAGCTTTCTTT
d_call: .
v_call: TRBV3-1
clone_size: .
j_call: TRBJ1-1

cdr3_aa: CSARETTDTQYF
cdr3_nt: TGCAGTGCTAGGGAAACCACAGATACGCAGTATTTT
d_call: .
v_call: TRBV20-1
clone_size: .
j_call: TRBJ2-3

cdr3_aa: CSAPRIGEQYF
cdr3_nt: TGCAGTGCCCCACGAATAGGAGAGCAGTACTTC
d_call: .
v_call: TRBV20-1
clone_size: many
j_call: TRBJ2-7

cdr3_aa: CSARAPTGGDEQYF
cdr3_nt: TGCAGTGCTAGAGCTCCGACAGGGGGAGACGAGCAGTACTTC
d_call: TRBD1
v_call: TRBV20-1
clone_size: .
j_call: TRBJ2-7

cdr3_aa: CASSEKTNEKLFF
cdr3_nt: TGTGCCAGCAGTGAAAAAACTAATGAAAAACTGTTTTTT
d_call: .
v_call: TRBV25-1
clone_size: .
j_call: TRBJ1-4

cdr3_aa: CASSLDPSSYEQYF
cdr3_nt: TGTGCCAGCAGTCTTGACCCGAGCTCCTACGAGCAGTACTTC
d_call: .
v_call: TRBV11-2
clone_size: few
j_call: TRBJ2-7

cdr3_aa: CASTPEGGASYEQFF
cdr3_nt: TGTGCCAGCACCCCGGAGGGGGGAGCGAGCTATGAGCAGTTCTTC
d_call: .
v_call: TRBV6-1
clone_size: few
j_call: TRBJ2-1

cdr3_aa: CASSLGGVATTYNEQFF
cdr3_nt: TGCGCCAGCAGCTTGGGAGGGGTCGCCACCACTTACAATGAGCAGTTCTTC
d_call: .
v_call: TRBV5-1
clone_size: .
j_call: TRBJ2-1

cdr3_aa: CASSFLAGAPTYEQYF
cdr3_nt: TGCGCCAGCAGTTTTCTAGCGGGAGCCCCAACCTACGAGCAGTACTTC
d_call: TRBD2
v_call: TRBV5-1
clone_size: .
j_call: TRBJ2-7

cdr3_aa: CASSYGSGRTYEQYF
cdr3_nt: TGTGCCAGCAGTTACGGGAGCGGGAGGACCTACGAGCAGTACTTC
d_call: TRBD2
v_call: TRBV6-2/TRBV6-3
clone_size: .
j_call: TRBJ2-7

cdr3_aa: CASSLGREGDTQYF
cdr3_nt: TGTGCCAGCAGCTTGGGACGGGAGGGAGATACGCAGTATTTT
d_call: TRBD2
v_call: TRBV11-3
clone_size: few
j_call: TRBJ2-3

cdr3_aa: CASSPQVRVTEAFF
cdr3_nt: TGTGCCAGCTCACCACAGGTCCGGGTCACTGAAGCTTTCTTT
d_call: .
v_call: TRBV18
clone_size: few
j_call: TRBJ1-1

cdr3_aa: CASSYSLGGSHEQYF
cdr3_nt: TGTGCCAGCAGTTACTCCCTGGGCGGGAGCCACGAGCAGTACTTC
d_call: TRBD2
v_call: TRBV6-5
clone_size: .
j_call: TRBJ2-7

cdr3_aa: CASSYGDSNFNEQFF
cdr3_nt: TGTGCCAGCAGTTACGGTGACTCGAATTTCAATGAGCAGTTCTTC
d_call: .
v_call: TRBV6-5
clone_size: few
j_call: TRBJ2-1

cdr3_aa: CASSLRGSGRLNSYNEQFF
cdr3_nt: TGTGCCAGCAGTTTACGGGGGAGCGGGAGGCTCAACTCCTACAATGAGCAGTTCTTC
d_call: TRBD2
v_call: TRBV27
clone_size: few
j_call: TRBJ2-1

cdr3_aa: CASRLVGTSATYEQYF
cdr3_nt: TGTGCCAGCAGGTTGGTGGGGACTAGCGCGACCTACGAGCAGTACTTC
d_call: TRBD2
v_call: TRBV11-2
clone_size: few
j_call: TRBJ2-7

cdr3_aa: CSAREGRAVFNEQFF
cdr3_nt: TGCAGTGCTAGAGAGGGACGAGCGGTTTTCAATGAGCAGTTCTTC
d_call: .
v_call: TRBV20-1
clone_size: .
j_call: TRBJ2-1

cdr3_aa: CASSITSGGYEQYF
cdr3_nt: TGTGCCAGCAGCATCACTAGCGGGGGCTACGAGCAGTACTTC
d_call: TRBD2
v_call: TRBV9
clone_size: few
j_call: TRBJ2-7

cdr3_aa: CASSPHRVDRPSGTAYEQYF
cdr3_nt: TGTGCCAGCAGTCCCCACCGGGTGGACAGGCCTAGCGGGACCGCCTACGAGCAGTACTTC
d_call: TRBD2
v_call: TRBV27
clone_size: .
j_call: TRBJ2-7

cdr3_aa: CASSYHWSYEQYF
cdr3_nt: TGCGCCAGCAGCTACCATTGGTCCTACGAGCAGTACTTC
d_call: .
v_call: TRBV5-1
clone_size: few
j_call: TRBJ2-7

cdr3_aa: CASSQGEGAMGYEQYF
cdr3_nt: TGTGCCAGCAGCCAAGGGGAGGGCGCAATGGGGTACGAGCAGTACTTC
d_call: TRBD2
v_call: TRBV4-2
clone_size: few
j_call: TRBJ2-7

cdr3_aa: CASSLGWNDPPYEQYF
cdr3_nt: TGTGCCAGCAGCTTAGGGTGGAACGACCCTCCCTACGAGCAGTACTTC
d_call: .
v_call: TRBV11-2
clone_size: .
j_call: TRBJ2-7

cdr3_aa: CSARRGDNQPQHF
cdr3_nt: TGCAGTGCTAGAAGAGGGGATAATCAGCCCCAGCATTTT
d_call: .
v_call: TRBV20-1
clone_size: few
j_call: TRBJ1-5

cdr3_aa: CASSTVGANQPQHF
cdr3_nt: TGTGCCAGCAGCACGGTAGGCGCCAATCAGCCCCAGCATTTT
d_call: .
v_call: TRBV12-3/TRBV12-4
clone_size: .
j_call: TRBJ1-5

cdr3_aa: CASSLVVGRVSGNTIYF
cdr3_nt: TGTGCCAGCAGTTTAGTTGTGGGACGTGTCTCTGGAAACACCATATATTTT
d_call: .
v_call: TRBV12-3/TRBV12-4
clone_size: few
j_call: TRBJ1-3

cdr3_aa: CSVGDNRGLTGELFF
cdr3_nt: TGCAGTGTTGGAGACAACAGGGGTCTGACCGGGGAGCTGTTTTTT
d_call: TRBD1
v_call: TRBV20-1
clone_size: few
j_call: TRBJ2-2

cdr3_aa: CASSQLHDRGYNEQFF
cdr3_nt: TGTGCCAGCAGCCAACTACATGATCGGGGGTACAATGAGCAGTTCTTC
d_call: .
v_call: TRBV4-2
clone_size: few
j_call: TRBJ2-1

cdr3_aa: CAISIGQTRQETQYF
cdr3_nt: TGTGCCATCAGTATTGGACAGACTAGACAAGAGACCCAGTACTTC
d_call: .
v_call: TRBV10-3
clone_size: .
j_call: TRBJ2-5

cdr3_aa: CASTGGHGFYEQYF
cdr3_nt: TGTGCCAGCACGGGAGGGCACGGGTTCTACGAGCAGTACTTC
d_call: TRBD2
v_call: TRBV28
clone_size: .
j_call: TRBJ2-7

cdr3_aa: CASSLGNPLEKLFF
cdr3_nt: TGTGCCAGCAGCTTAGGAAATCCGTTAGAAAAACTGTTTTTT
d_call: .
v_call: TRBV7-9
clone_size: .
j_call: TRBJ1-4

cdr3_aa: CADPRAGRREQYF
cdr3_nt: TGTGCCGACCCCCGGGCAGGGAGGCGCGAGCAGTACTTC
d_call: .
v_call: TRBV12-3/TRBV12-4
clone_size: few
j_call: TRBJ2-7

cdr3_aa: CASRNLQGFNQPQHF
cdr3_nt: TGTGCCAGCAGGAACTTACAGGGTTTTAATCAGCCCCAGCATTTT
d_call: .
v_call: TRBV6-1
clone_size: few
j_call: TRBJ1-5

cdr3_aa: CASSPGYPYEQYF
cdr3_nt: TGTGCCAGCAGTCCGGGGTATCCCTACGAGCAGTACTTC
d_call: .
v_call: TRBV12-3/TRBV12-4
clone_size: few
j_call: TRBJ2-7

cdr3_aa: CASSPPGPWGQFF
cdr3_nt: TGTGCCAGCAGCCCCCCGGGGCCATGGGGGCAGTTCTTC
d_call: .
v_call: TRBV3-1
clone_size: .
j_call: TRBJ2-1

cdr3_aa: CSVGASGRASTDTQYF
cdr3_nt: TGCAGCGTTGGTGCTAGCGGGAGGGCGTCGACAGATACGCAGTATTTT
d_call: TRBD2
v_call: TRBV29-1
clone_size: once
j_call: TRBJ2-3

cdr3_aa: CASRQTSGKAETQYF
cdr3_nt: TGTGCCAGCAGGCAAACTAGCGGGAAGGCAGAGACCCAGTACTTC
d_call: TRBD2
v_call: TRBV2
clone_size: .
j_call: TRBJ2-5

cdr3_aa: CASSSDGYSYEQYF
cdr3_nt: TGCGCCAGCAGCTCGGACGGCTACTCCTACGAGCAGTACTTC
d_call: .
v_call: TRBV5-1
clone_size: .
j_call: TRBJ2-7

cdr3_aa: CASSLSSGQVGELFF
cdr3_nt: TGTGCCAGCAGTTTGAGTAGCGGACAGGTCGGGGAGCTGTTTTTT
d_call: .
v_call: TRBV12-3/TRBV12-4
clone_size: few
j_call: TRBJ2-2

cdr3_aa: CASSSTSGDTDTQYF
cdr3_nt: TGTGCCAGCAGCTCGACTAGCGGGGACACAGATACGCAGTATTTT
d_call: TRBD2
v_call: TRBV5-6
clone_size: few
j_call: TRBJ2-3

cdr3_aa: CASWAYEQYF
cdr3_nt: TGTGCCAGCTGGGCCTACGAGCAGTACTTC
d_call: .
v_call: TRBV2
clone_size: .
j_call: TRBJ2-7

cdr3_aa: CSARDDSYEQYF
cdr3_nt: TGCAGTGCTAGAGATGACAGCTACGAGCAGTACTTC
d_call: .
v_call: TRBV20-1
clone_size: .
j_call: TRBJ2-7

cdr3_aa: CASSVDRLNTQYF
cdr3_nt: TGTGCCAGCAGCGTAGACCGATTGAATACGCAGTATTTT
d_call: .
v_call: TRBV9
clone_size: once
j_call: TRBJ2-3

cdr3_aa: CSVVAGGGTQYF
cdr3_nt: TGCAGCGTTGTAGCAGGGGGTGGGACCCAGTACTTC
d_call: TRBD1
v_call: TRBV29-1
clone_size: many
j_call: TRBJ2-5

cdr3_aa: CASSPPSTGGLTYEQYF
cdr3_nt: TGTGCCAGCAGTCCTCCCTCAACAGGGGGCTTAACCTACGAGCAGTACTTC
d_call: TRBD1
v_call: TRBV28
clone_size: few
j_call: TRBJ2-7

cdr3_aa: CSARRQGNRDTQYF
cdr3_nt: TGCAGTGCTAGACGACAGGGTAATAGAGATACGCAGTATTTT
d_call: TRBD1
v_call: TRBV20-1
clone_size: .
j_call: TRBJ2-3

cdr3_aa: CASSYVRRPYEQYF
cdr3_nt: TGTGCCAGCAGTTACGTCAGAAGGCCCTACGAGCAGTACTTC
d_call: .
v_call: TRBV6-2/TRBV6-3
clone_size: .
j_call: TRBJ2-7

cdr3_aa: CASSLGGDRVYTF
cdr3_nt: TGTGCCAGCAGCTTAGGCGGGGACAGGGTCTACACCTTC
d_call: TRBD1
v_call: TRBV7-2
clone_size: many
j_call: TRBJ1-2

cdr3_aa: CASSHNRGSGELFF
cdr3_nt: TGCGCCAGCAGCCACAACCGGGGATCCGGGGAGCTGTTTTTT
d_call: .
v_call: TRBV4-1
clone_size: .
j_call: TRBJ2-2

cdr3_aa: CASSQDGLAVIREQFF
cdr3_nt: TGCGCCAGCAGCCAAGATGGACTAGCGGTCATTAGGGAGCAGTTCTTC
d_call: TRBD2
v_call: TRBV4-3
clone_size: .
j_call: TRBJ2-1

cdr3_aa: CSVGGRGGAGGYTF
cdr3_nt: TGCAGCGTTGGAGGGAGAGGGGGCGCGGGAGGCTACACCTTC
d_call: TRBD1
v_call: TRBV29-1
clone_size: .
j_call: TRBJ1-2

cdr3_aa: CATSKRDGTYEQYF
cdr3_nt: TGTGCCACCAGCAAAAGGGACGGAACCTACGAGCAGTACTTC
d_call: .
v_call: TRBV15
clone_size: few
j_call: TRBJ2-7

cdr3_aa: CSARGRDRVPEQYF
cdr3_nt: TGCAGTGCTAGAGGCCGGGACAGGGTGCCCGAGCAGTACTTC
d_call: TRBD1
v_call: TRBV20-1
clone_size: .
j_call: TRBJ2-7

cdr3_aa: CASARGYGYTF
cdr3_nt: TGTGCCAGCGCTAGGGGCTATGGCTACACCTTC
d_call: .
v_call: TRBV6-5
clone_size: few
j_call: TRBJ1-2

cdr3_aa: CAISIDSVNTEAFF
cdr3_nt: TGTGCCATCAGTATTGACAGCGTCAACACTGAAGCTTTCTTT
d_call: .
v_call: TRBV10-3
clone_size: few
j_call: TRBJ1-1

cdr3_aa: CASTIERTGGNTIYF
cdr3_nt: TGTGCCAGCACCATAGAGCGGACAGGGGGAAACACCATATATTTT
d_call: TRBD1
v_call: TRBV12-3/TRBV12-4
clone_size: .
j_call: TRBJ1-3